Below, 18 T cell receptor beta chains from the same sample are listed, as sequenced in a study of T cell responses to AZD1222 COVID-19 vaccine. Only in-frame clones appear in the TCRdb table, and some are missing; sequencing was by immunoSEQ multiplex PCR. This sample carries 150,000 or so clones, 85% to 95% of them seen once, and the ten largest clones take around 2.5%. The material was peripheral blood, obtained on day 0 of AZD1222 vaccination. The receptors stem from an adult in good health.

This clone has only a few counts. V and J are TRBV29-1 and TRBJ1-2, with D uncertain. There are 12 residues in the CDR3. Germline-derived CDR1 and CDR2 are SQVTM and ANQGSEA. Trimming stripped 3 bases from V and 1 base from J, with 6 bases between. CDR3 nucleotides: TGCAGCGTTGAGGGCAATAACTATGGCTACACCTTC. It encodes CSVEGNNYGYTF.

This clone qualifies as medium-sized. The chain is built from TRBV7-8 and TRBJ2-7; D not certain. Trimming removed 5 bases from V and 9 bases from J, with 11 bases in between. Germline loops: CDR1 SGHVS, CDR2 FQNEAQ. The CDR3 is made up of 11 amino acids. CDR3 sequence: CASSTDFGQYF. CDR3 sequence (DNA): TGTGCCAGCAGCACGGATTTCGGGCAGTACTTC.

The chain carries TRBV9 and TRBJ1-1, with 7 bases aligning to TRBD1. CDR3 length: 11 amino acids. V lost 4 bases and J lost 11; bases outside the gene matches: 5. In germline, CDR1 is SGDLS, CDR2 YYNGEE. This chain's CDR3 is CASSSGQVAFF. The DNA of the CDR3 is TGTGCCAGCAGCTCAGGACAGGTGGCTTTCTTT.

This sequence joins TRBV7-2 and TRBJ1-2; 9 bases are a match to TRBD1. The J segment lost 2 bases and the V segment lost 6 bases, leaving 4 bases of the junction unmatched. Germline-derived CDR1 and CDR2 are SGHTA and FQGNSA. The CDR3 consists of 14 residues. The CDR3 sequence is CASSKQGANYGYTF. The CDR3, as DNA: TGTGCCAGCAGTAAACAGGGGGCGAACTATGGCTACACCTTC.

The chain is built from TRBV5-4 and TRBJ1-6; TRBD1 matches at 8 bases. Germline-derived CDR1 and CDR2 are SGHNT and YYREEE (reference sequence). Trimming cost V 4 bases and J 6 bases; bases outside gene matches: 6. This CDR3 spans 15 amino acids. Here the CDR3 DNA reads TGTGCCAGCAGCGGGGCGACAGGGGCTAATTCACCCCTCCACTTT. Residues: CASSGATGANSPLHF.

The chain carries TRBV3-1 (or the pseudogene TRBV3-2) and TRBJ1-3, with 8 bases aligning to TRBD1. V lost 2 bases to trimming and J lost 4 bases; unmatched junction nucleotides: 4. Per the germline V gene, CDR1 is LGHDT and CDR2 is YNNKEL (reference sequence). This CDR3 is 15 amino acids long. The CDR3 DNA follows: TGTGCCAGCAGCCAACAGGGGGCGATGGGAAACACCATATATTTT. It encodes CASSQQGAMGNTIYF.

The rearrangement joins TRBV6-5 to TRBJ1-1; D ambiguous. Germline CDR1 and CDR2: MNHEY and SVGAGI. Trimming pared 0 bases from V and 1 base from J, leaving 9 bases between. CDR3 length: 15 residues. DNA of the CDR3: TGTGCCAGCAGTTACTCGATGCCACCGAACACTGAAGCTTTCTTT. It yields the protein CASSYSMPPNTEAFF.

This chain links TRBV19 with TRBJ1-2; D is undetermined. Between the trimmed V and J ends, which lost 6 bases and 0 bases, there was a span of 17 bases. CDR1 and CDR2 from the germline V gene are LNHDA and SQIVND (reference sequence). This CDR3 spans 16 amino acids. CDR3: CASSTRSSVSNYGYTF. CDR3 nucleotides: TGTGCCAGTAGCACACGATCCTCCGTGTCTAACTATGGCTACACCTTC.

This rearrangement joins TRBV5-8 to TRBJ1-1; TRBD1 might be the D (5 bases). Germline loops: CDR1 SGHTS, CDR2 YDEGEE. V gave up 0 bases and J gave up 11 bases, with 17 bases separating them. The CDR3 totals 14 residues. The CDR3: CASSLAHDQGSAFF. CDR3 DNA: TGTGCCAGCAGCTTGGCCCACGACCAGGGATCGGCTTTCTTT.

This chain connects TRBV5-4 to TRBJ2-5, with D perhaps TRBD1 (6 bases). CDR1 and CDR2 from the germline V gene are SGHNT and YYREEE (reference sequence). Trimming pared 5 bases from V and 0 bases from J, leaving 11 bases between. The CDR3 is made up of 14 amino acids. The CDR3 sequence is CASSLQGYQETQYF. CDR3 DNA: TGTGCCAGCAGTCTGCAGGGGTACCAAGAGACCCAGTACTTC.

The V and J genes are TRBV5-1 and TRBJ2-3; 14 positions match TRBD2. The CDR3 length is 16 residues. J gave up 6 bases and V 2 bases, and 5 bases lay outside the gene matches. Per the germline V gene, CDR1 is SGHRS and CDR2 is YFSETQ. The CDR3 sequence: CASSFGTSGSEDTQYF. The CDR3 DNA sequence: TGCGCCAGCAGCTTTGGGACTAGCGGGAGCGAGGATACGCAGTATTTT.

This clone has a handful of counts. The V call is TRBV7-2, the J call TRBJ1-1; D is unclear. CDR1 and CDR2 from the germline V gene are SGHTA and FQGNSA. The germline V and J ends were trimmed by 5 bases and 5 bases, with 18 bases remaining between them. CDR3 length: 15 amino acids. The CDR3 nucleotides read TGTGCCAGCAGCGATGGTTTGGGGAGACGGACTGAAGCTTTCTTT. This sequence encodes CASSDGLGRRTEAFF.

V is TRBV27 and J is TRBJ1-5, with a tentative D call TRBD1 (5 bases). The CDR3 loop spans 13 amino acids. V was trimmed by 6 bases and J by 9 bases, leaving 15 bases between them. Per the germline V gene, CDR1 is MNHEY and CDR2 is SMNVEV (reference sequence). In DNA form, the CDR3 reads TGTGCCAGCAGAACAGGTGCTTGGGCGCCCCAGCATTTT. Translating gives CASRTGAWAPQHF.

This chain uses TRBV9 with TRBJ2-1; D uncertain. This CDR3 region has 14 residues. Germline V lookup: CDR1 SGDLS, CDR2 YYNGEE. With 0 bases removed from V and 4 bases from J, the gap between germline ends came to 8 bases. DNA of the CDR3: TGTGCCAGCAGCGTAGCTACTACGTACAATGAGCAGTTCTTC. Its protein is CASSVATTYNEQFF.

This rearrangement joins TRBV21-1 to TRBJ1-1. TRBV21-1 is noted as a pseudogene. CDR3 length: 14 residues. CDR3 DNA sequence: TGTGCCAGCAGTAGTCTCGCCGTGAACACTGAAGCTTTCTTT. Encoded protein: CASSSLAVNTEAFF.

The rearrangement links TRBV5-6 to TRBJ1-5; TRBD1 aligns across 7 bases. The CDR3 spans 15 residues. Trimming at V came to 4 bases and at J to 2 bases, leaving 6 bases not matched to a gene. CDR1 SGHDT and CDR2 YYEEEE come from the germline V gene. The chain's CDR3 is CASSPSGGGNQPQHF. The CDR3 DNA sequence: TGTGCCAGCAGCCCCTCAGGGGGGGGCAATCAGCCCCAGCATTTT.

This chain connects TRBV5-1 to TRBJ1-2; tentative D call: TRBD1 (6 bases). CDR3 length: 16 amino acids. Trimming cost V 4 bases and J 8 bases, with 24 bases left between them. Per the germline V gene, CDR1 is SGHRS and CDR2 is YFSETQ. Written as DNA, the CDR3 is TGCGCCAGCAGCATAATATCTCCTACTACAGGGCGCGGCTACACCTTC. Protein product: CASSIISPTTGRGYTF.

This clone has only a few counts. The rearrangement links TRBV4-2 to TRBJ1-2; weak D call: TRBD1 (6 bases). Germline CDR1 is LGHNA and CDR2 is YNFKEQ. Trimming cost V 2 bases and J 3 bases, with 16 bases left between them. This CDR3 contains 16 residues. CDR3 sequence reads: CASSQLDTGTDYGYTF. CDR3 DNA: TGTGCCAGCAGCCAACTTGACACAGGGACGGACTATGGCTACACCTTC.